This entry lists 10 T cell receptor beta chains sequenced from one sample in a study. TCRdb reprocessed the 5' RACE reads with MiXCR, giving one entry per CDR3 protein. The sample lists 62,000 or so distinct CDR3 sequences, around a fifth occurring once. Input material: memory CD4+ T cells sorted from a lymph node. Subset indicated: memory CD4+ T cells, CD4+CD45RO+CD25-. The receptors were gathered from a female donor with breast cancer.

CDR3 nucleotides: TGTGCCAGCAGCTTCGGGCCCGGTGAAAAACTGTTTTTT. It yields the protein CASSFGPGEKLFF. V and J are TRBV7-2 and TRBJ1-4; D gene unclear. Germline assignment: CDR1 SGHTA and CDR2 FQGNSA. There are 13 residues in the CDR3. Trimming removed 3 bases at V and 7 bases at J, with 9 bases between.

The chain joins TRBV6-2 or TRBV6-3 to TRBJ2-2; no firm D call. The CDR3 runs to 15 residues. Germline V gene data show CDR1 as MNHEY and CDR2 as SVGEGT. Trimming shortened V by 7 bases and J by 0 bases, and 12 bases separated the two germline ends. This CDR3 reads CASIPGDANTGELFF. CDR3 in DNA: TGTGCCAGCATCCCCGGCGACGCGAACACCGGGGAGCTGTTTTTT.

This clonotype occurred once. A clone one base away is much larger, so this may be a read error. The chain uses TRBV27 and TRBJ1-6; D gene uncertain. Per the germline V gene, CDR1 is MNHEY and CDR2 is SMNVEV (reference sequence). This CDR3 comprises 15 residues. CDR3 nucleotide sequence: TGTGCCAGCAGTGCGAGGGCTTATAGGAATTCACCCCGCCACTTT. Residues: CASSARAYRNSPRHF.

This clonotype was counted at least ten times. This chain connects TRBV28 to TRBJ2-5, with D possibly being TRBD2 (5 bases). The CDR3 covers 13 residues. Trimming took off 8 bases at V and 4 bases at J, with 14 bases between the two ends. Germline V CDR1 and CDR2: MDHEN, SYDVKM. The DNA for the CDR3 is TGTGCCAGCGAGGGCACTAGGGCAGAGACCCAGTACTTC. This codes for CASEGTRAETQYF.

V is TRBV20-1 and J is TRBJ1-5; no firm D call. V was shortened by 6 bases and J by 6 bases, with 21 bases between the two germline ends. CDR1 and CDR2 from the germline V gene are DFQATT and SNEGSKA (reference sequence). This CDR3 contains 15 residues. This CDR3 is CSARLGTLEGQPQHF. CDR3 coding DNA: TGCAGTGCCAGATTGGGTACTTTAGAGGGTCAGCCCCAGCATTTT.

The chain links TRBV5-1 to TRBJ1-1; D is ambiguous. Germline V gives CDR1 SGHRS, CDR2 YFSETQ. V lost 0 bases and J lost 0, with 9 bases in between. The CDR3 runs to 15 residues. The CDR3 is CASSLDGFMNTEAFF. CDR3 DNA: TGCGCCAGCAGCTTGGACGGCTTCATGAACACTGAAGCTTTCTTT.

This clonotype was observed a handful of times. The J gene is TRBJ2-1, the V gene TRBV29-1; 8 positions match TRBD2. The CDR3 runs 12 residues. V dropped 3 bases and J dropped 7; count of bases not matched to a gene: 2. The germline V gene encodes CDR1 SQVTM and CDR2 ANQGSEA. The CDR3 sequence is CSVEPSGNEQFF. The CDR3 nucleotides are TGCAGCGTTGAGCCTAGCGGGAATGAGCAGTTCTTC.

The J gene is TRBJ2-3, the V gene TRBV12-3 or TRBV12-4; D is unclear. Trimming pared 3 bases from V and 3 bases from J, leaving 13 bases between. This CDR3 is built from 15 residues. The chain's CDR3 is CASSLFVQVTDTQYF. The CDR3 coding sequence is TGTGCCAGCAGTTTGTTCGTGCAAGTAACAGATACGCAGTATTTT.

V and J are TRBV6-5 and TRBJ1-5, with D maybe TRBD1 (5 bases). There are 15 residues in the CDR3. In germline, CDR1 is MNHEY, CDR2 SVGAGI. Between the trimmed V and J ends, which lost 6 bases and 4 bases, there was a span of 16 bases. The CDR3 nucleotides are TGTGCCAGCAGCCCGTCGGGGGTCAGGAATCAGCCCCAGCATTTT. Its protein product is CASSPSGVRNQPQHF.

With respect to this clonotype: Germline is not matched at one junction end, which may reflect a read error. The chain combines TRBV11-2 with TRBJ2-4; D may be TRBD1 (6 bases). The CDR3 length is 16 residues. CDR1 SGHAT and CDR2 FQNNGV come from the germline V gene. In nucleotides, the CDR3 is TGTGCCAGCAGCCAACGGACAGCCCTAGCCAAAAACATGCAGTACTTC. It encodes CASSQRTALAKNMQYF.